What follows is one T cell receptor beta chain and its context. Antigen unknown. The data stem from a study of pediatric ulcerative colitis. Libraries were prepared by immunoSEQ multiplex PCR; TCRdb keeps only in-frame clonotypes and omits some of them. The profile shows 55,000 to 70,000 clones, 75% to 90% of them singletons. Study-level points and caveats: Blood samples from a couple of patients yielded substantially fewer templates and were excluded from blood-rectal overlap analysis.

The CDR3 totals 13 residues. Trimming took 4 bases from V and 8 from J, leaving 11 bases between them. Germline-derived CDR1 and CDR2 are SEHNR and FQNEAQ (reference sequence). This TCR was recovered from a boy between 10 and 17 years old who was a control in a study of pediatric ulcerative colitis. What was sequenced was blood. The rearrangement joins TRBV7-9 to TRBJ1-4; D is uncertain. This chain's CDR3 is CASSSGPEEKLFF. CDR3 coding DNA: TGTGCCAGCAGCTCTGGACCCGAGGAAAAACTGTTTTTT.